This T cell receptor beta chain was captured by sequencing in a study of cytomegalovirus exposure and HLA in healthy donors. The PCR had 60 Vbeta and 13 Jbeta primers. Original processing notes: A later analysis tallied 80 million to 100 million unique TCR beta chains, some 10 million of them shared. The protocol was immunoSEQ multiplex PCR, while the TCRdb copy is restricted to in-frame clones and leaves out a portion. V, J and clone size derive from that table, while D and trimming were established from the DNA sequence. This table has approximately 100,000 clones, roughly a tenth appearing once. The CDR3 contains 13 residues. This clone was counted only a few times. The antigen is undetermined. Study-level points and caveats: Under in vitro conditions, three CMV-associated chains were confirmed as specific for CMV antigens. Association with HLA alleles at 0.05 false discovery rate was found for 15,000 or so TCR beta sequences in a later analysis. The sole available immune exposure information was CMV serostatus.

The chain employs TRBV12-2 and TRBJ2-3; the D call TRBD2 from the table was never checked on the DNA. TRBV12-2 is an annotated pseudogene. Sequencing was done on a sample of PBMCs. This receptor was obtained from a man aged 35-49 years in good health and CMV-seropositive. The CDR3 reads CASRPPDSDTQYF. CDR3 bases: TGTGCAAGTCGCCCTCCGGACTCGGATACGCAGTATTTT.